These T cell receptor beta chains were read from a single sample in a study of long-term antiretroviral therapy in people with HIV. TCRdb's table, derived via immunoSEQ multiplex PCR, lists solely in-frame clones and lacks some. The sample includes under 25,000 clones, 76% seen only once; the top ten take about 9.9%. The sequencing used unsorted PBMCs, collected 0.5 years before starting antiretroviral therapy. Receptors originate from a man aged 18 to 35 with HIV. CDR3s include the opening cysteine and the closing phenylalanine or tryptophan.

V gene,J gene,CDR3 protein
TRBV27,TRBJ2-7,CASSPGLSYEQYF
TRBV19,TRBJ1-1,CASSGRQGVNTEAFF
TRBV5-5,TRBJ1-1,CASRLTGQGKAFF
TRBV14,TRBJ2-1,CASSQDRGLRSNEQFF
TRBV19,TRBJ2-3,CASSNLRDSRDTQYF
TRBV7-8,TRBJ1-3,CASSSELPGNTIYF
TRBV5-1,TRBJ2-1,CASSMGLAGDSYNEQFF
TRBV7-9,TRBJ2-7,CASSLGGLADTYEQYF
TRBV6-1,TRBJ2-7,CASSEVPGASYEQYF
TRBV29-1,TRBJ2-5,CSVEKPGQGLETQYF
TRBV5-6,TRBJ2-7,CASSLGGQGQSLFYEQYF
TRBV19,TRBJ1-2,CASRGPGNGGYTF
TRBV19,TRBJ2-7,CASSIRAGDPYEQYF